Listed below are T cell receptor beta chains from one sample, sequenced in a study of molecular identifiers for immune sequencing clone quantification. TCRdb passed the PCR reads through MiXCR, listing each CDR3 protein once. The repertoire holds some 97,000 distinct CDR3 sequences, about 24% seen once, with 0.94% in the top ten. Specimen: naive CD8+ T cells from blood, with Jurkat cell RNA spiked in. The source is a human donor in good health. Some libraries in this study had Jurkat cell RNA spiked in. CDR3s include the opening cysteine and the closing phenylalanine or tryptophan. The size field is filled for only some rows; it gives once, few, many or a size class.

NA	TRBV5-1	CASSSFGQSSYNEQFF
NA	TRBV6-5	CAMGGYSQETQYF
few	TRBV14	CASSSRQGYEQYF
NA	TRBV12-5	CASCPGWGDYNEQFF
many	TRBV5-1	CASRSSYNEQFF
many	TRBV20-1	CSASGGPSGANVLTF
many	TRBV4-3	CASSQDRGGPYEQYF
NA	TRBV7-9	CASSLVLAGELAKNIQYF
many	TRBV5-1	CASGTGGSEQYF
NA	TRBV11-2	CASSAGWGGDTDTQYF
many	TRBV11-1	CASSLSQGYNEQYF
few	TRBV14	CASSHQYRYEQYF
NA	TRBV7-9	CASTRLAGPDTQYF
few	TRBV12-3/TRBV12-4	CASSLVARQPQGYTF
many	TRBV7-2	CASSLGAGFKAFF
NA	TRBV11-2	CASSGGGRDSTDTQDF
many	TRBV7-9	CASSNQNTGELFF